The rows below give T cell receptor beta chains drawn from one sample of a study of cytomegalovirus exposure and HLA in healthy donors. TCRdb's table, derived via immunoSEQ multiplex PCR, lists solely in-frame clones and lacks some. The data contain 210,000 or so clones, about 85% of them singletons. Specimen: PBMCs. Receptors originate from a woman between 45 and 60 years old in good health and CMV-seropositive. Both conserved end residues are part of each CDR3. A D gene is named only where the DNA matches it firmly. Size is omitted from some rows. Given values are once, few, many or a class for expanded clones.

>TRBD1|once|TRBJ1-2|16|TRBV13
CASSLGQLTGGVSYTF
TGTGCCAGCAGCTTAGGCCAATTAACAGGGGGCGTGAGCTACACCTTC
>NA|NA|TRBJ2-2|16|TRBV11-2
CASSLGIDSDPGELFF
TGTGCCAGCAGCTTAGGGATAGATAGCGATCCCGGGGAGCTGTTTTTT
>NA|NA|TRBJ1-2|13|TRBV7-2
CASSVQGNYGYTF
TGTGCCAGCAGCGTACAGGGAAACTATGGCTACACCTTC
>TRBD1|NA|TRBJ2-2|17|TRBV14
CASSQEGGQGTAGELFF
TGTGCCAGCAGCCAAGAGGGGGGACAGGGTACGGCCGGGGAGCTGTTTTTT
>NA|NA|TRBJ1-5|15|TRBV10-1
CASSDEGVSYQPQHF
TGCGCCAGCAGTGATGAGGGGGTATCATATCAGCCCCAGCATTTT
>NA|few|TRBJ2-5|9|TRBV7-9
CALGETQYF
TGTGCCCTAGGAGAGACCCAGTACTTC
>TRBD2|NA|TRBJ2-1|13|TRBV2
CASRARGVDEQFF
TGTGCCAGCAGGGCCCGGGGGGTGGATGAGCAGTTCTTC
>TRBD1|NA|TRBJ2-1|12|TRBV19
CASGTDYNEQFF
TGTGCCAGTGGGACAGACTACAATGAGCAGTTCTTC
>NA|NA|TRBJ2-1|15|TRBV19
CASSPGRLGINEQFF
TGTGCCAGTAGTCCAGGCAGGTTGGGTATCAATGAGCAGTTCTTC
>TRBD1|NA|TRBJ1-2|15|TRBV18
CASSPDQGAVYGYTF
TGTGCCAGCTCACCAGATCAGGGGGCGGTATATGGCTACACCTTC
>NA|NA|TRBJ1-1|16|TRBV7-3
CASRRQRGSLNTEAFF
TGTGCTAGCAGGAGACAGCGGGGTTCCTTGAACACTGAAGCTTTCTTT
>NA|NA|TRBJ2-3|15|TRBV7-3
CASSLRGGAIDTQYF
TGTGCCAGCAGCTTAAGAGGGGGGGCCATAGATACGCAGTATTTT
>NA|NA|TRBJ1-6|15|TRBV5-1
CASSLRGQQDSPLHF
TGCGCCAGCAGCCTTCGAGGACAGCAGGACTCACCCCTCCACTTT
>NA|few|TRBJ1-2|14|TRBV4-1
CASSRDINPYGYTF
TGCGCCAGCAGCCGGGACATCAACCCCTATGGCTACACCTTC
>TRBD1|NA|TRBJ2-1|14|TRBV10-3
CAAKPGQNYNEQFF
TGTGCCGCGAAACCGGGACAGAACTACAATGAGCAGTTCTTC
>NA|once|TRBJ2-2|14|TRBV7-3
CASSLNGGNGELFF
TGTGCCAGCAGCCTAAATGGAGGGAACGGGGAGCTGTTTTTT
>NA|NA|TRBJ2-5|13|TRBV5-1
CASSGGVLETQYF
TGCGCCAGCAGCGGAGGGGTTTTAGAGACCCAGTACTTC
>TRBD2|NA|TRBJ2-3|15|TRBV5-1
CASSTSGGLTDTQYF
TGCGCCAGCAGCACCAGCGGGGGGCTCACAGATACGCAGTATTTT
>TRBD1|NA|TRBJ2-7|14|TRBV5-1
CASSPGTGGDEQYF
TGCGCCAGCAGCCCAGGGACAGGGGGCGACGAGCAGTACTTC
>NA|once|TRBJ1-1|15|TRBV6-5
CASSYTPSLETEAFF
TGTGCCAGCAGTTACACACCCTCCCTTGAAACTGAAGCTTTCTTT
>TRBD2|NA|TRBJ2-3|14|TRBV11-3
CASPSGIRTDTQYF
TGTGCCAGCCCCAGCGGGATCCGCACAGATACGCAGTATTTT
>NA|NA|TRBJ2-5|16|TRBV7-9
CASSSSFLGSQETQYF
TGTGCCAGCAGTTCCAGTTTTCTAGGATCTCAAGAGACCCAGTACTTC
>NA|NA|TRBJ1-2|16|TRBV28
CASSPQGGRKGGGYTF
TGTGCCAGCAGTCCCCAGGGCGGCAGGAAGGGAGGTGGCTACACCTTC
>TRBD2|NA|TRBJ2-7|16|TRBV18
CASSPSLAGESYEQYF
TGTGCCAGCTCACCATCTCTTGCGGGGGAGTCCTACGAGCAGTACTTC